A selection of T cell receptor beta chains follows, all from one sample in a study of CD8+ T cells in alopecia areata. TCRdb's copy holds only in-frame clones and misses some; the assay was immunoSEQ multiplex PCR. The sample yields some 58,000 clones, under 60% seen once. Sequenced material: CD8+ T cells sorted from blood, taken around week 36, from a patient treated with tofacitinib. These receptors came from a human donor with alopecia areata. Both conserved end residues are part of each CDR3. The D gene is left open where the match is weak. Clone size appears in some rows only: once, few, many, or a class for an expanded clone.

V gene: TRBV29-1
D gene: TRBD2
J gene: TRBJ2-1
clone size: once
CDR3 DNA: TGCAGCGTTGCCCCGGGCCTAGCGGGAGGGCGTGAGCAGTTCTTC
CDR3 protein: CSVAPGLAGGREQFF

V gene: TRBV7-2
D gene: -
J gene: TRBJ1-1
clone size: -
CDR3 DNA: TGTGCCAGCAGCTTAAAGGGCCCTAACACTGAAGCTTTCTTT
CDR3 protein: CASSLKGPNTEAFF

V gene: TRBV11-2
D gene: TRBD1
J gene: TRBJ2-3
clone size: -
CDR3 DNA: TGTGCCAGCAGTGACGGACAGGACGCAGATACGCAGTATTTT
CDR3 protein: CASSDGQDADTQYF

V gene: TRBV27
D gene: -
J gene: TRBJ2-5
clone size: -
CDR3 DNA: TGTGCCAGCAGTTTAGTCGGTGCGCCCCGAGAGACCCAGTACTTC
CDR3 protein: CASSLVGAPRETQYF

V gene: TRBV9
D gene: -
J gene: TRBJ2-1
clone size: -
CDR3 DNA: TGTGCCAGCAGCGTAGGGGATAGTGAGCAGTTCTTC
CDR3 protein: CASSVGDSEQFF

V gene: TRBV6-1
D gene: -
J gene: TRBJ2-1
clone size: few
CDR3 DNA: TGTGCCAGCAATAGCGGACGACCCGCCTACAATGAGCAGTTCTTC
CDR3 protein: CASNSGRPAYNEQFF

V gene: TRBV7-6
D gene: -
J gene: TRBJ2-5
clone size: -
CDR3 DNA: TGTGCCAGCAGTCAAGGACAATACCAAGAGACCCAGTACTTC
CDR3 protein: CASSQGQYQETQYF

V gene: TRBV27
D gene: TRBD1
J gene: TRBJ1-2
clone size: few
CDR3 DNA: TGTGCCAGCAGTTCCACGGGACAGGTTTCTGGCTACACCTTC
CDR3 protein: CASSSTGQVSGYTF

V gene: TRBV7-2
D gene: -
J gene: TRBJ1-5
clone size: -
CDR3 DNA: TGTGCCAGCAGCCGCGGGGGTGGCAATCAGCCCCAGCATTTT
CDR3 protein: CASSRGGGNQPQHF

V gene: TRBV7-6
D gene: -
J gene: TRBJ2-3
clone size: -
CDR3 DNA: TGTGCCAGCAGCTCGCTACAGGAGACTAGCACAGATACGCAGTATTTT
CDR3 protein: CASSSLQETSTDTQYF

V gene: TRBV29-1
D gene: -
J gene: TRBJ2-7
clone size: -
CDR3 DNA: TGCAGCGTTGTACCAACTAGCTCCTACGAGCAGTACTTC
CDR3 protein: CSVVPTSSYEQYF

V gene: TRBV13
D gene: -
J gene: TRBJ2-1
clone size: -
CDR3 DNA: TGTGCCAGCAGCTTAGGCCGGGGTGACAATGAGCAGTTCTTC
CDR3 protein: CASSLGRGDNEQFF

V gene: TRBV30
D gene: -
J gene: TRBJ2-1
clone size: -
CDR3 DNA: TGTGCCTGGAGTGGGGCCAGGCTTAACAATGAGCAGTTCTTC
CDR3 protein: CAWSGARLNNEQFF

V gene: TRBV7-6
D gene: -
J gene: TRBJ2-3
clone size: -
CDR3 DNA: TGTGCCAGCAGCTTAGTTGGGGGTCGGGATACGCAGTATTTT
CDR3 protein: CASSLVGGRDTQYF

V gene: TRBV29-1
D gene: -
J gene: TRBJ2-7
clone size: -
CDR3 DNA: TGCAGCGTTGGTGAGGGAGTTAGGGTCGAGCAGTACTTC
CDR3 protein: CSVGEGVRVEQYF

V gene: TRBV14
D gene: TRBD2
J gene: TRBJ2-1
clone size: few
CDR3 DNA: TGTGCCAGCAGCCCCACGGGAGGCTGGGGTGAGCAGTTCTTC
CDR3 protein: CASSPTGGWGEQFF

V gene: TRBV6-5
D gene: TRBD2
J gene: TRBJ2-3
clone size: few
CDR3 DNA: TGTGCCAGCAGTTCGGGACTAAACACAGATACGCAGTATTTT
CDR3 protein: CASSSGLNTDTQYF

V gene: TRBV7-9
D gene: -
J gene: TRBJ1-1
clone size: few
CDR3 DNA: TGTGCCAGCAGCTTAGTTCAGAACACTGAAGCTTTCTTT
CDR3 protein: CASSLVQNTEAFF

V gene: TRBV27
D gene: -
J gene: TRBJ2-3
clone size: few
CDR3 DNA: TGTGCCAGCAGTTTATCAAGGGGAGGCACAGATACGCAGTATTTT
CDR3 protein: CASSLSRGGTDTQYF

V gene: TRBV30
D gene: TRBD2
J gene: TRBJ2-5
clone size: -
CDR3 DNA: TGTGCCTGGAGTTGGGGGGGGGAGACCCAGTACTTC
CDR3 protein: CAWSWGGETQYF

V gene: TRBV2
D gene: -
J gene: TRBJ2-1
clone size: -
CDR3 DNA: TGTGCCAGCAAAGACCGGGACTCCTTTTACAATGAGCAGTTCTTC
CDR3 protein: CASKDRDSFYNEQFF

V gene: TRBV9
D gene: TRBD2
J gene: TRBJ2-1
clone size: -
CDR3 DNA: TGTGCCAGCAGCGTAGGACTAGCGGGAACGTACAATGAGCAGTTCTTC
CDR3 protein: CASSVGLAGTYNEQFF